This T cell receptor (beta chain) emerged from a study of blood T cells in healthy people across ages. Study-level points and caveats: Older age coincided with a roughly linear decline in TCR beta diversity per million T cells.

Comments on this clonotype: The antigen is undetermined.

A J-beta primer mix and a sample-barcoded 5' primer were used in a second PCR of about 7 to 11 cycles. TCRdb itself ran the 5' RACE reads through MiXCR, one entry per CDR3 protein. The sample yields about 2 million distinct CDR3 sequences, about 50% seen once. There are 13 residues in the CDR3. The germline gives CDR1 LNHNV, CDR2 YYDKDF (reference sequence). This receptor was identified in a woman in her thirties or forties in good health. Material: blood. The rearrangement links TRBV15 to TRBJ2-4; D is undetermined. The J call may be incorrect, as the DNA end agrees better with TRBJ2-7. This chain's CDR3 is CATSRDHKGEQYF. The CDR3 nucleotides are TGTGCCACCAGCAGAGATCACAAGGGCGAGCAGTACTTC.